The 7 T cell receptor beta chains below come from one sample, sequenced in a study of response to subunit inactivated influenza vaccine. One entry per CDR3 protein results from TCRdb running MiXCR on the RT-PCR reads. The sample has 450,000 to 550,000 distinct CDR3 sequences, roughly 25% seen once. Sequenced material: CD4+ T cells sorted from PBMCs, taken 5 days after vaccination. The receptors here all came from a man aged 50 to 59 who received an inactivated influenza vaccine.

The table lists this clonotype with a few counts. CDR3 DNA sequence: TGTGCCAGCAGTACCCCAGGGGAAGAGACCCAGTACTTC. It yields the protein CASSTPGEETQYF. J is TRBJ2-5 and V is TRBV6-1; D is possibly TRBD1 (6 bases). Germline V lookup: CDR1 MNHNS, CDR2 SASEGT. V shed 5 bases and J shed 3 bases, with 10 bases lying between them. This CDR3 contains 13 residues.

This clonotype turned up a few times. This rearrangement joins TRBV5-1 to TRBJ2-1, with 8 positions matching TRBD2. This CDR3 spans 15 amino acids. V was pared by 0 bases and J by 8 bases, with 7 bases of the junction left unmatched. Germline CDR1 and CDR2: SGHRS and YFSETQ. The CDR3 protein is CASSLDGGVVDEQFF. The CDR3 coding sequence is TGCGCCAGCAGCTTGGACGGGGGGGTTGTAGATGAGCAGTTCTTC.

This clonotype was detected only a few times. The chain has TRBV12-3 or TRBV12-4 and TRBJ1-2, with D perhaps matching TRBD1 (5 bases). CDR3 size: 14 residues. Trimming removed 0 bases from V and 7 bases from J, with 12 bases in between. The CDR3 nucleotides read TGTGCCAGCAGTTTAGCGCTCCAGGGCTTTGGCTACACCTTC. This translates into CASSLALQGFGYTF.

This clonotype was picked up a small number of times. This chain links TRBV2 with TRBJ1-1; perhaps TRBD1 as D (5 bases). The CDR3 runs 13 residues. Germline V gene data show CDR1 as SNHLY and CDR2 as FYNNEI. Trimming shortened V by 4 bases and J by 1 base, and 7 bases separated the two germline ends. The CDR3 sequence: CASSGQPNTEAFF. In DNA, the CDR3 is TGTGCCAGCAGTGGACAGCCGAACACTGAAGCTTTCTTT.

Notes on this clonotype: This may stem from a read error, because a much larger clone lies one nucleotide away. The chain combines TRBV12-3 or TRBV12-4 with TRBJ2-6, with 7 bases matching TRBD1. The CDR3 extends over 15 amino acids. CDR3 nucleotide sequence: TGTACCAGCAGGGACAGTTTCTCTGGGGCCAACGTCCTGACTTTC. It encodes CTSRDSFSGANVLTF.

In its sample, this clonotype was seen a few times. This chain uses TRBV29-1 with TRBJ2-2; no reliable D call. Germline V gene data show CDR1 as SQVTM and CDR2 as ANQGSEA. This CDR3 is built from 12 residues. The V end was cut by 5 bases, the J end by 4 bases, with 8 bases between. CDR3 sequence reads: CSVSSGTGELFF. The CDR3 DNA reads TGCAGCGTTTCCAGTGGCACCGGGGAGCTGTTTTTT.

This clonotype has at least ten counts. The CDR3 DNA follows: TGTGCCAGCTCTCCCGGGACAAGCTACGAGCAGTACTTC. This codes for CASSPGTSYEQYF. The V gene is TRBV18, the J gene TRBJ2-7; D possibly corresponds to TRBD1 (6 bases). The V and J ends lost 6 bases and 3 bases respectively, with 12 bases between them. Germline assignment: CDR1 KGHSH and CDR2 LQKENI. The CDR3 is 13 amino acids.